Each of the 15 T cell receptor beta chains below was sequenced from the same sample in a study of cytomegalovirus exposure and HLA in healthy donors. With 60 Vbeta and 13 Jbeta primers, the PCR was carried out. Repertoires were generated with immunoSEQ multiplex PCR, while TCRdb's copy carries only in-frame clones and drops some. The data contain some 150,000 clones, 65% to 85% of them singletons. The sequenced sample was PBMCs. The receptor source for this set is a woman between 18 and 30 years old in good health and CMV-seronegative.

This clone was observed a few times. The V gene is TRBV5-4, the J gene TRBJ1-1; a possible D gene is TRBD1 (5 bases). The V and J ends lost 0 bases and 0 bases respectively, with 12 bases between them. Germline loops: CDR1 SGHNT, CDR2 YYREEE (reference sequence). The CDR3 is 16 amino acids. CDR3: CASSLGGRGMNTEAFF. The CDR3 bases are TGTGCCAGCAGCTTGGGAGGGCGGGGGATGAACACTGAAGCTTTCTTT. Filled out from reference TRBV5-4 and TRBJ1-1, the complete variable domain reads ETGVTQSPTHLIKTRGQQVTLRCSSQSGHNTVSWYQQALGQGPQFIFQYYREEENGRGNFPPRFSGLQFPNYSSELNVNALELDDSALYLCASSLGGRGMNTEAFFGQGTRLTVV.

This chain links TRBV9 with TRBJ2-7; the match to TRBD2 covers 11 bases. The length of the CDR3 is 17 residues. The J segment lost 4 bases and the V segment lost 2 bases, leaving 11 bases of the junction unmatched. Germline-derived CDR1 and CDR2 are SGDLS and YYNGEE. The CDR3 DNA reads TGTGCCAGCAGCGTCTCATCCTCGGGACTAGCGGTGTACGAGCAGTACTTC. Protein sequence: CASSVSSSGLAVYEQYF.

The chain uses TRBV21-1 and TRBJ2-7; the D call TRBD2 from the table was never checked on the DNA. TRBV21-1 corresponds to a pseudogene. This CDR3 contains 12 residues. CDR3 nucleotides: TGTGCCAGCAGCAAAGCTCCCTCGAGGGAGTACTTC. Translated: CASSKAPSREYF.

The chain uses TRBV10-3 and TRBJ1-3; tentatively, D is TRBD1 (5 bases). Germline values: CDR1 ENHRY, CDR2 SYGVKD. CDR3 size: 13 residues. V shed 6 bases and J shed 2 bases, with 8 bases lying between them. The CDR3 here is CAIREGPGNTIYF. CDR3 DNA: TGTGCCATCAGGGAGGGGCCTGGAAACACCATATATTTT.

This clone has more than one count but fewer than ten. Written as DNA, the CDR3 is TGTGCCAGTAGTGGACAGGGGAGGGAAAAAAACATTCAGTACTTC. It codes for CASSGQGREKNIQYF. The J gene is TRBJ2-4, the V gene TRBV19, with 9 bases matching TRBD1. The germline V gene encodes CDR1 LNHDA and CDR2 SQIVND (reference sequence). J gave up 4 bases and V 5 bases, and 6 bases lay outside the gene matches. This CDR3 region has 15 residues.

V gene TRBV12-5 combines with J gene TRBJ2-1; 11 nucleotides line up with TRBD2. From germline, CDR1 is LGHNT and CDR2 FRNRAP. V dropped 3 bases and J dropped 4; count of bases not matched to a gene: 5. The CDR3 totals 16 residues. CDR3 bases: TGTGCTAGTGGTTTAACTAGCGGGGGATTTTACAATGAGCAGTTCTTC. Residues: CASGLTSGGFYNEQFF.

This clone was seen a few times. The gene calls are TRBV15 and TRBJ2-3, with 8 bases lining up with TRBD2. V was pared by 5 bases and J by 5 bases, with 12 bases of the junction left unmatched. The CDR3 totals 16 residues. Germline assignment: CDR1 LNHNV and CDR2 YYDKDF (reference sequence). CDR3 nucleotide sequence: TGTGCCACCAGCGACTTGGAGCGGGGGATTTTAGATACGCAGTATTTT. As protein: CATSDLERGILDTQYF.

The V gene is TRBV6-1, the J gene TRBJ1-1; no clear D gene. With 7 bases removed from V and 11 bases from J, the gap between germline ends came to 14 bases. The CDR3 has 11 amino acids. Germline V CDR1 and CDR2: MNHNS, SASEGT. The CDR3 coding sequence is TGTGCCAGCACGGCGGGCTTGATGGCTTTCTTT. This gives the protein CASTAGLMAFF.

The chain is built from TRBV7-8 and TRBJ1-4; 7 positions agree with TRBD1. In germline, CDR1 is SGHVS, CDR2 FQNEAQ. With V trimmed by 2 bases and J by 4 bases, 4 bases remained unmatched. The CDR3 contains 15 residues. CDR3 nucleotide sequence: TGTGCCAGCAGCTTAAGGGGGCTGGTTAATGAAAAACTGTTTTTT. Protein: CASSLRGLVNEKLFF.

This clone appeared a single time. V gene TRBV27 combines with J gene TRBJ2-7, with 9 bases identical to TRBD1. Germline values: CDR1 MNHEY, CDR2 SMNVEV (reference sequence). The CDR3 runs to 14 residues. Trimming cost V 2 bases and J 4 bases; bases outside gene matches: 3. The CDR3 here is CASSLRDREYEQYF. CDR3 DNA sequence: TGTGCCAGCAGTTTAAGGGACAGGGAATACGAGCAGTACTTC.

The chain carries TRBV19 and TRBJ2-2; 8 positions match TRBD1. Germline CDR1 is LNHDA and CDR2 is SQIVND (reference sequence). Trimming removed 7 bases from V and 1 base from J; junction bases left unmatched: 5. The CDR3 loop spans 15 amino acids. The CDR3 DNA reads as TGTGCCAGTATCCAGACAGGGGTGAACACCGGGGAGCTGTTTTTT. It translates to CASIQTGVNTGELFF.

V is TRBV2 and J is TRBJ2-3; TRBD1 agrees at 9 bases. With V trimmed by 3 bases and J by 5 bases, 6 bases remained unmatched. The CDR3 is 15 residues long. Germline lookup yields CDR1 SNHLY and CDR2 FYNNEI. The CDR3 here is CASSDTGGAVDTQYF. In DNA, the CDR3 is TGTGCCAGCAGTGATACAGGGGGCGCGGTAGATACGCAGTATTTT.

CDR3 nucleotides: TGTGCCAGCAGCCCGACTAGCGGGGGGGCCGCAGAGACCCAGTACTTC. It specifies CASSPTSGGAAETQYF. The chain combines TRBV5-4 with TRBJ2-5; 14 nucleotides agree with TRBD2. V gave up 4 bases and J gave up 4 bases; unmatched junction bases: 6. CDR3 size: 16 residues. Germline CDR1 SGHNT, CDR2 YYREEE (reference sequence).

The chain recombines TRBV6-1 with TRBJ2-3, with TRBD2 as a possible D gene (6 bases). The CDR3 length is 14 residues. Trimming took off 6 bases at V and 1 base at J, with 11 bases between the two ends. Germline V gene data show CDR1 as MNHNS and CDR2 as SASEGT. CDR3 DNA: TGTGCCAGCAGCGGGGGAAGTGGCACAGATACGCAGTATTTT. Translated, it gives CASSGGSGTDTQYF.

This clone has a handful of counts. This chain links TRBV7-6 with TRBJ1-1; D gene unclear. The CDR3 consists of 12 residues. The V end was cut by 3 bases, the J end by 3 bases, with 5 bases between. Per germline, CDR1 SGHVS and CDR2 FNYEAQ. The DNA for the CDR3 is TGTGCCAGCAGCTTTCCGTACACTGAAGCTTTCTTT. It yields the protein CASSFPYTEAFF.